A selection of T cell receptor beta chains follows, all from one sample in a study of cytomegalovirus exposure and HLA in healthy donors. TCRdb's table, derived via immunoSEQ multiplex PCR, lists solely in-frame clones and lacks some. The sample lists 150,000 or so clones, roughly 80% seen once, with approximately 13% in the top ten. The sample taken for sequencing was PBMCs. The receptors here all came from a man aged 35 to 55 in good health and CMV-seropositive. The CDR3 runs from the conserved cysteine through the conserved F or W. A D gene is named only where the DNA matches it firmly. Clone size is shown for a subset of rows, as once, few, many or a class of expanded clone.

cdr3_nt cdr3_aa v_call d_call clone_size j_call
TGCGCCAGCAGCCAAGATGTCAGCGCGAGCTCCTACGAGCAGTACTTC CASSQDVSASSYEQYF TRBV4-1 . . TRBJ2-7
TGCGCCAGCAGTTCTAGCGGGAGCCCCTGGTACGAGCAGTACTTC CASSSSGSPWYEQYF TRBV10-1 TRBD2 . TRBJ2-7
TGTGCCACCAGCAGAGGTGCGGGGTTGGGACAGGGAGGTGAAAAACTGTTTTTT CATSRGAGLGQGGEKLFF TRBV15 TRBD1 . TRBJ1-4
TGTGCCAGTAGCCACCTGGCTACCGGGGAGCTGTTTTTT CASSHLATGELFF TRBV19 . . TRBJ2-2
TGCGCCAGCAGCCGCAAGTTTCGGGGGGACACCGGGGAGCTGTTTTTT CASSRKFRGDTGELFF TRBV4-1 TRBD2 . TRBJ2-2
TGTGCCAGCCTTACCCGAGTGAACACCGGGGAGCTGTTTTTT CASLTRVNTGELFF TRBV18 . . TRBJ2-2
TGTGCCAGTAGTATAGGGAGCGGGAAAGGAGGGGGAGAGACCCAGTACTTC CASSIGSGKGGGETQYF TRBV19 . . TRBJ2-5
TGTGCCAGCAGTCAACGGGACAGGGGGCTGTACGAGCAGTACTTC CASSQRDRGLYEQYF TRBV6-5 TRBD1 . TRBJ2-7
TGCGCCGTCCGGAGGTCTAAGAACTACGAGCAGTACTTC CAVRRSKNYEQYF TRBV10-2 . . TRBJ2-7
TGTGCCAGCAGCTTAGGGGGAGACACAGATACGCAGTATTTT CASSLGGDTDTQYF TRBV11-3 . . TRBJ2-3
TGCGCCAGCAGCCTCCGGGGTATGGATACGCAGTATTTT CASSLRGMDTQYF TRBV5-1 . . TRBJ2-3
TGTGCCAGCAGCTTAACCCAGGGGAGTAACTATGGCTACACCTTC CASSLTQGSNYGYTF TRBV7-8 . . TRBJ1-2
TGCGCCAGCAGCTTGGCCATTAGCGGGGGTGTATATTTT CASSLAISGGVYF TRBV5-1 TRBD2 . TRBJ2-3
TGTGCCAGCAGTTCCAAAGGGAAGGCGGGCTATGGCTACACCTTC CASSSKGKAGYGYTF TRBV6-6 . . TRBJ1-2
TGTGCCAGCAGTGAATCGGGACAGGGGGTTGTCACTGAAGCTTTCTTT CASSESGQGVVTEAFF TRBV25-1 TRBD1 . TRBJ1-1
TGTGCCAGCAGCCCGAGGGACAGGGGGCCGGGCGAGCAGTACTTC CASSPRDRGPGEQYF TRBV7-9 TRBD1 . TRBJ2-7
TGTGCCAGCAGCTACGGGACAGGGGGATTAATTGAAAAACTGTTTTTT CASSYGTGGLIEKLFF TRBV5-5 TRBD1 . TRBJ1-4
TGTGCCAGCAACCGACCAGGGGGCCATGGCTACACCTTC CASNRPGGHGYTF TRBV6-5 TRBD1 few TRBJ1-2
TGTGCCAGCAGCTTAGGAGGACTAGCGGGAGGTAATGAGCAGTTCTTC CASSLGGLAGGNEQFF TRBV5-4 TRBD2 few TRBJ2-1
TGCGCCAGCAGCCAAGACGGCAGTCAGGCCCGAAGTTCATATCAGCCCCAGCATTTT CASSQDGSQARSSYQPQHF TRBV4-1 . . TRBJ1-5
TGTGCCAGCAGTTCGACAAGAGCAAATGAAAAACTGTTTTTT CASSSTRANEKLFF TRBV28 . . TRBJ1-4
TGCGCCAGCAGCCAGAGTCGGGGGGAGAGCTCTGGAAACACCATATATTTT CASSQSRGESSGNTIYF TRBV4-3 . . TRBJ1-3
TGCGCCAGCAGCTTGCCCGGGATGGGACAAGAGACCCAGTACTTC CASSLPGMGQETQYF TRBV5-1 . . TRBJ2-5
TGTGCCAGCCATGTTCACACGTACGAAGAGACCCAGTACTTC CASHVHTYEETQYF TRBV7-9 . once TRBJ2-5
TGTGCCAGCAGCCAAGACGTCATGAGCTCCTACGAGCAGTACTTC CASSQDVMSSYEQYF TRBV14 . . TRBJ2-7
TGTGCCAGCAGTCCCTCTAATTTAGCCGGGGAGCTGTTTTTT CASSPSNLAGELFF TRBV28 . few TRBJ2-2
TGTGCCAGCAGTTACTCGTACAGACTGAACACTGAAGCTTTCTTT CASSYSYRLNTEAFF TRBV6-5 . . TRBJ1-1
TGCAGCGCTCAACTAAGCAACACTGAAGCTTTCTTT CSAQLSNTEAFF TRBV29-1 . once TRBJ1-1
TGTGCCAGCAGTCCCGGGACAGGGTTCGCTAGCGAGCAGCACTTC CASSPGTGFASEQHF TRBV6-1 TRBD1 . TRBJ2-7
TGTGCCACCCGAGATGGGGCCAACGGCCTGACTTTC CATRDGANGLTF TRBV15 . . TRBJ2-6
TGCGCCAGCAGCTTGGGTGACAGGTTGGAGACCCAGTACTTC CASSLGDRLETQYF TRBV5-1 . . TRBJ2-5
TGTGCCAGCAGTTACGGGCTAGCGGGAGGGGAGGAGACCCAGTACTTC CASSYGLAGGEETQYF TRBV6-5 TRBD2 . TRBJ2-5
TGTGCCAGCTCAATATCTAGCGGGAACACAGATACGCAGTATTTT CASSISSGNTDTQYF TRBV18 TRBD2 . TRBJ2-3